This paragraph reports one T cell receptor beta chain. What antigen it recognizes has not been identified. No clone much larger than this one lies a single base away; base qualities are absent. Genomic DNA was isolated from the sorted cells so that the TCRbeta CDR3 region could be sequenced. The immunoSEQ Assay was used for sequencing of TCRbeta CDR3 regions. As stored in TCRdb, this immuneACCESS dataset retains in-frame rearrangements with V and J assigned. A fraction of the clones does not appear; measured against another copy, unresolved V genes explain less than half of the discrepancy, and the remainder lacks a known reason. Counted in this sample were fewer than 80,000 clones; 80% to 90% of them appeared once. The ten largest make up more than 0.65% of the sample. Patients with a history of autoimmune disease or receiving systemic immunosuppression were excluded from the trial. In every dose cohort, peripheral blood was drawn for TCR sequencing at baseline, cycle 4 day 1, and cycle 7 day 1. Samples came from an open-label, multicenter, first-in-human phase I dose-escalation trial of ivuxolimab. The trial enrolled adults with locally advanced or metastatic head and neck squamous cell, hepatocellular, melanoma or renal cell carcinoma. Before TCR sequencing, CD4+ T cells and CD8+ T cells from peripheral blood were sorted into separate populations.

This sample stems from a study of OX40 agonist ivuxolimab in advanced cancers. In terms of the full investigation: Ivuxolimab was an agonistic, fully human IgG2 monoclonal antibody directed against OX40 (CD134), a costimulatory receptor. The paper covers the monotherapy dose-escalation part of the phase I ivuxolimab trial, which included N of about 56 patients. Patients were allowed to have had prior anti-PD-1, anti-PD-L1 or anti-CTLA-4 therapy, and 40% of the dose-escalation patients had been treated with checkpoint inhibitors. Partial responses occurred in three dose-escalation patients: two with cutaneous melanoma and one with hepatocellular carcinoma. Of the approximately 50 dose-escalation patients, hepatocellular carcinoma was present in roughly 19, melanoma in around 15, renal cell carcinoma in 9 and head and neck cancer in 9. Intravenous ivuxolimab was administered to patients every 2 weeks at six dose levels: 0.01, 0.1, 0.3, 1.5, 3 and 10 mg/kg. Peripheral TCRbeta sequencing was intended to test whether TCR sequence diversity was altered and clonal T-cell expansion was caused by ivuxolimab. In the dose-escalation cohort, 82.7% of patients were male, and the mean age was approximately 60 years, with a range of roughly 20 to 80. Points the paper makes about the study in general: In the 0.1-3.0 mg/kg groups, partial responders were among the patients with the lowest normalized peripheral clonal expansion, particularly in CD8+ T cells. Clonal expansion of both CD4+ and CD8+ blood T cells was observed from baseline to week 6 at doses 0.1 to 3.0 mg/kg. On average, CD8+ T cells showed more expanded clones than CD4+ T cells after ivuxolimab. Low levels of normalized T-cell clonal expansion were also shown by some nonresponding patients. The antigen specificity of the clonally expanded peripheral T cells was not determined.

Sequencing was performed on CD4+ or CD8+ T cells sorted from blood, taken in a trial of the OX40 agonist ivuxolimab. The receptor's source is an adult with an advanced solid tumor such as melanoma, head and neck, liver or kidney cancer.

Here the CDR3 is given as CASSYGASYEQYF. The nucleotides read TGTGCCAGCAGTTACGGGGCATCCTACGAGCAGTACTTC. The V and J segments used are TRBV6-5 and TRBJ2-7; TRBD1 is a weak D gene call, 5 bases matching. The cysteine opens and the phenylalanine closes a CDR3 of 13 amino acids. Of the read, only the CDR3 DNA is kept; its 39 bases are in frame from base 1. Between the V and J ends, shortened by 2 bases and 1 base respectively, the junction contains 6 bases. Via the germline V gene, CDR1 is MNHEY and CDR2 SVGAGI.